The T cell receptor (beta chain) described here comes from a study of T cell clonality in common variable immunodeficiency. Study-wide findings and caveats: Fewer deletions and N-nucleotide insertions were reportedly seen in common variable immunodeficiency TCR beta sequences. What drives increased CVID clonality needs T cell subpopulation sequencing. CVID subjects had higher TCRbeta clonality than healthy controls, most marked in about a third.

Diagnosis required reduced IgG, IgA and/or IgM with specific antibody deficiency. Blood came from CVID subjects not ill and not taking immunomodulatory or immunosuppressive medication. The V and J ends lost 4 bases and 3 bases, in that order; junction bases with no gene match: 10. Germline values: CDR1 SGHRS, CDR2 YFSETQ. The CDR3 covers 16 residues. Assay used: immunoSEQ multiplex PCR; TCRdb lists only in-frame clones, some missing. This repertoire holds 30,000 to 40,000 clones, and none appear only once. This clone has at least ten counts. Its cognate antigen is unknown. Read sequence stops 3 residues before the CDR3 end, and the germline J gene provides the missing end.

This chain connects TRBV5-1 to TRBJ2-1; the match to TRBD2 covers 7 bases. The receptor was derived from a human donor with common variable immunodeficiency. Sequenced material: peripheral blood mononuclear cells. The CDR3 region is CASSRSSGAGYNEQFF. The part of the CDR3 DNA that was read is TGCGCCAGCAGCCGGTCAAGCGGGGCCGGCTACAATGAG.